This T cell receptor beta chain was observed in a study of blood T cell repertoires in COVID-19 (dated by TCRdb to the early 2020s). At the level of the whole study: Samples covering the acute and convalescent phases of COVID-19 were provided by collaborators in the United States, Italy and Spain. The material from the prospective study consisted of cDNA or gDNA derived from T cells, B-cell-depleted T cells, or PBMCs. Deeply sampled blood TCRbeta repertoires from subjects exposed to, actively infected with, or recovered from COVID-19 were included in the dataset. The repertoires were released in a freely available public database intended as a resource for research on the immune response to SARS-CoV-2. Samples came from the ongoing ImmuneRACE study (first 160 participants) plus 1,254 subjects from 6 global collaborators. Nearly every sample came with metadata listing a de-identified subject ID, COVID-19 status, age in years and sex. HLA class I and class II types, where available, came from metadata supplied by the sample provider rather than from assay-based typing. Here is what the overall study found, with its caveats: How much clinical and demographic metadata was included differed by source and by participant, and the metadata was provided uncurated.

This clone was found a few times. This clone's antigen is unknown. Per-nucleotide qualities are absent, and no much larger clonotype sits a single base away. V was cut back by 4 bases and J by 1 base, leaving a gap of 10 bases between them. Per the germline V gene, KGHDR is the CDR1 and SFDVKD is the CDR2. The CDR3 starts with the cysteine, ends with the phenylalanine, and has 16 residues. Only the CDR3 portion is preserved as DNA: 48 bases, with reading frame beginning at the first base. Collaborating institutions collected whole blood in K2EDTA tubes following their own protocols. For TCRbeta analysis, collaborator samples were shipped as frozen whole blood, as isolated PBMCs, or as DNA extracted from either sample type. TCRbeta CDR3 regions were amplified from genomic DNA using the immunoSEQ Assay, a bias-controlled multiplex PCR. On the authors' methods: The number of nucleated cells in each sample was estimated from the amplification of reference gene primers within the assay. To quantify the absolute abundance of each unique TCRbeta CDR3 rearrangement, sequence reads were collapsed and filtered. Productive Simpson clonality was computed per sample as the square root of Simpson's diversity index over productive rearrangements. Here the immuneACCESS table is served through TCRdb, limited to in-frame sequences with V and J called. Missing clones are a known gap in these copies; in checked studies unresolved V genes cover under half, and the rest lacks a known reason. V, J and clone size are taken as reported in that table, and D and trimming were inferred from the DNA itself. The sample yields over 90,000 clones; around 73% were counted once. About 9.6% of the sample belongs to the ten largest clones.

The source is a man aged 55 to 70 with active or convalescent COVID-19. The source material was peripheral blood. The chain is assembled from TRBV24-1 and TRBJ2-6, and TRBD1 may be the D gene, going by 6 matching bases. The sequence in DNA is TGTGCCACCAGTGACCCTCAGGGGTCTGGGGCCAACGTCCTGACTTTC. The resulting protein is CATSDPQGSGANVLTF.